This T cell receptor (beta chain) was documented in a study of prognosis after radiotherapy for stage I lung cancer (dated by TCRdb to the early 2020s). Turning to the overall study: Between early 2018 and early 2019, nineteen patients with stage I NSCLC were enrolled in Nanjing, China. In fourteen patients the disease was a newly diagnosed primary stage I lung tumor, whereas 4 or 5 had oligometastatic NSCLC following surgical resection of the primary tumor. In every patient, SBRT was given without any concurrent therapy. Using image-guided IMRT or VMAT, SBRT was delivered in 3 to 5 fractions at a biologically effective dose of at least 100 Gy. After SBRT, distant metastases developed in about 20% of the 19 patients at a median of approximately seven months, while the remaining 15 patients had no significant progression. Every patient was deemed medically inoperable, more than ten because of comorbidities and more than five because they refused surgery. The cohort comprised 13 men and several women with a median age of almost 75 years, ranging from roughly 50 to 84 years. Peripheral blood TCR beta repertoires were profiled in stage I NSCLC patients before and after stereotactic body radiotherapy, and the study then linked these repertoires to distant failure. Squamous cell carcinoma histology was identified in more than 5 patients, and adenocarcinoma histology was identified in fewer than 15 patients. A total of approximately 38 blood samples from approximately 20 patients were sequenced, with one sample obtained before and one obtained after SBRT for each patient. General conclusions and limits of the study: After SBRT, the count of unique TCR clones dropped from a median of roughly 10,000 beforehand to about 6,800 afterward (Wilcoxon paired P=0.011). All reported P values were unadjusted for multiple comparisons. Whether the expanded TCR clones were tumor-specific was not determined. Post-SBRT Shannon entropy and its change from baseline were lower in patients who developed distant metastases; baseline Shannon entropy was not associated with metastases. TRBV and TRBJ usage frequencies reportedly differed by metastasis status, in two V genes at baseline and in roughly 9 V and two J genes after SBRT. The small cohort and short follow-up limited the study, so independent validation of the findings is needed.

From cysteine to phenylalanine, the CDR3 is 14 amino acids long. The kept DNA is CDR3 alone, 42 bases in frame from the first base. In the germline V gene (reference sequence), CDR1 corresponds to SGHNT and CDR2 to YYREEE. V loses 3 bases of germline sequence and J loses 7 bases, and the interval between the two ends is 15 bases. This clonotype appeared many times. What this receptor recognizes is not known. Per-nucleotide qualities are absent, and no much larger clonotype sits a single base away. No patient had a history of other malignancies or prior chemotherapy or radiotherapy, and all had node-negative disease on CT and PET/CT. At each of two time points, around 5.9 milliliters of peripheral venous blood were collected in EDTA tubes. Ficoll-Paque Plus density-gradient centrifugation was used to isolate PBMCs. Right after collection, samples were kept at -80 degrees C until analysis. The TCR beta CDR3 region was amplified from genomic DNA by two rounds of multiplex PCR. In the first round of PCR, primers specific to each TRBV and TRBJ gene were used, and the primer sequences are filed in Chinese patent CN105087789A. The second PCR round used universal primers. The Roche High Pure PCR Template Preparation Kit was used to extract genomic DNA from the frozen PBMCs. An Illumina HiSeq 3000 was used to sequence the libraries paired-end with 151 bp reads. Under the source paper's analysis protocol: Raw reads lacking the multiplex PCR primer sequences were removed with CutAdapt. Using PEAR, the high-quality paired reads were merged into contigs. By alignment to reference sequences, MiXCR assigned TRB V, D and J gene segments to each contig. CDR3 sequences were clustered by base quality and sequence similarity to remove sequencing errors. Diversity was calculated as Shannon entropy divided by the natural log of the number of productive TCR sequences. Clonality was defined as one minus Shannon entropy divided by the natural log of the number of unique clonotypes. The Youden index of ROC curves was used to select progression-free survival cut-offs for repertoire metrics, and analyses were performed in R 3.5.3. TCRdb handled the public reads itself, with Q25 trimming in fastp and clone calling in MiXCR, and kept productive beta chains. Duplicate CDR3 protein sequences are folded into a single record with the most common DNA and genes. The V and J calls come from TCRdb's annotation, not from the publication. This sample comprises 30,000 to 35,000 distinct CDR3 sequences, about 43% of them detected only once. 16% of the sample goes to the ten largest clones.

Recombination linked TRBV5-4 to TRBJ2-3, with an unclear D gene assignment. This sample comprised PBMCs, obtained before or after stereotactic body radiation therapy (not recorded which). This clonotype originated in a donor of 50 years or more with non-small cell lung cancer. The CDR3 protein is CASSSNTDGNTQYF. The nucleotide sequence is TGTGCCAGCAGCTCTAATACCGACGGAAATACGCAGTATTTT. Here the CDR3 is joined to the reference TRBV5-4 and TRBJ2-3 genes, and the full variable domain is: ETGVTQSPTHLIKTRGQQVTLRCSSQSGHNTVSWYQQALGQGPQFIFQYYREEENGRGNFPPRFSGLQFPNYSSELNVNALELDDSALYLCASSSNTDGNTQYFGPGTRLTVL.